This T cell receptor (beta chain) emerged from a study of cytomegalovirus exposure and HLA in healthy donors. Points from the study as a whole: Cytomegalovirus-associated TCR beta chains were listed, numbering 164.

This CDR3 contains 16 residues. Per germline, CDR1 LGHNA and CDR2 YSLEER. The V end lost 4 bases, the J end lost 4 bases, and 17 bases lay between the germline ends. In regard to this clone: Antigen: not known.

The PCR contained 60 Vbeta and 13 Jbeta primers. Measured with immunoSEQ multiplex PCR; TCRdb has only the in-frame clones, and not every one. The table has under 200,000 clones, roughly 73% seen once. This chain joins TRBV4-3 and TRBJ2-1, with D maybe TRBD2 (5 bases). The origin of this receptor is a woman aged 25 to 39 in good health and CMV-seronegative. Material for sequencing was PBMCs. CDR3 protein: CASSRGHSGSYNEQFF. The CDR3 DNA is TGCGCCAGCAGCCGAGGGCACAGCGGTTCGTACAATGAGCAGTTCTTC.